The 7 T cell receptor beta chains listed next were all sequenced from one sample in a study of early stage breast cancer tumors. Assay used: immunoSEQ multiplex PCR; TCRdb lists only in-frame clones, some missing. Found here are fewer than 70,000 clones, 80% of them singletons; the top ten hold about 4.8%. What was sequenced was blood. The receptors originated from a person in their 40s with breast cancer.

The CDR3 coding sequence is TGTGCCATCAGTGGGGGAAATACGCAGTATTTT. Its translation: CAISGGNTQYF. This chain links TRBV10-3 with TRBJ2-3; unclear D gene. Trimming pared 4 bases from V and 7 bases from J, leaving 6 bases between. The CDR3 loop spans 11 amino acids. The germline CDR1 and CDR2 sequences are ENHRY and SYGVKD.

The V gene is TRBV18, the J gene TRBJ1-2, with D perhaps matching TRBD1 (6 bases). The V gene's germline CDR1 is KGHSH and CDR2 LQKENI. Trimming cost V 2 bases and J 3 bases, with 7 bases left between them. The CDR3 covers 13 residues. CDR3 in DNA: TGTGCCAGCTCACCAGCAGGGGACTATGGCTACACCTTC. Amino acid sequence: CASSPAGDYGYTF.

CDR3 amino acids: CASTIGAGGSYNEQFF. Written as DNA, the CDR3 is TGTGCCAGCACCATTGGAGCGGGTGGCTCCTACAATGAGCAGTTCTTC. The chain joins TRBV25-1 to TRBJ2-1; D might be TRBD2 (6 bases). Per germline, CDR1 MGHDK and CDR2 SYGVNS. CDR3 length equals 16 residues. V gave up 7 bases and J gave up 0 bases, with 16 bases separating them.

DNA for the CDR3: TGCGCCAGCAGCTGGAACACCGGGGAGCTGTTTTTT. It encodes CASSWNTGELFF. This chain joins TRBV4-1 and TRBJ2-2; D not resolved. Trimming cost V 5 bases and J 1 base, with 2 bases left between them. CDR1 and CDR2 (germline): MGHRA, YSYEKL. CDR3 length: 12 amino acids.

V is TRBV28 and J is TRBJ2-1, with D perhaps matching TRBD1 or TRBD2 (6 bases each). V was shortened by 3 bases and J by 3 bases, with 18 bases between the two germline ends. CDR1 and CDR2 from the germline V gene are MDHEN and SYDVKM. This CDR3 region has 17 residues. The CDR3 sequence is CASSFLGGGTDYNEQFF. In DNA, the CDR3 is TGTGCCAGCAGTTTTCTCGGGGGCGGGACCGACTACAATGAGCAGTTCTTC.

This rearrangement joins TRBV6-1 to TRBJ1-1; D may be TRBD1 (5 bases). The CDR3 runs 14 residues. V lost 3 bases, J lost 5 bases, and 13 bases lay in between. Germline CDR1 reads MNHNS; CDR2 reads SASEGT. As DNA, the CDR3 is TGTGCCAGCAGTGACGGGTGGGGCCAGACTGAAGCTTTCTTT. This translates into CASSDGWGQTEAFF.

The chain uses TRBV6-6 and TRBJ1-1, with D perhaps TRBD1 (6 bases). The germline V gene encodes CDR1 MNHNY and CDR2 SVGAGI (reference sequence). The CDR3 covers 14 residues. The V and J ends lost 6 bases and 1 base respectively, with 12 bases between them. CDR3 in DNA: TGTGCCAGCAGGACCGGGGGCGGGAACACTGAAGCTTTCTTT. It translates to CASRTGGGNTEAFF.